The rows below give T cell receptor beta chains drawn from one sample of a study of blood T cell repertoires in COVID-19. Sequencing was performed with immunoSEQ multiplex PCR; in TCRdb, only in-frame clones are kept and a portion is missing. The sample records fewer than 300,000 clones, more than 75% being singletons. The sequenced material came from peripheral blood. These receptors all come from a woman between 35 and 50 years old who had recovered from COVID-19. CDR3s include the opening cysteine and the closing phenylalanine or tryptophan. D genes are given only for firm matches. The size field is filled for only some rows; it gives once, few, many or a size class.

J gene	D gene	clone size	V gene	CDR3 DNA	CDR3 protein
TRBJ2-1	TRBD2	.	TRBV27	TGTGCCAGCAGTTTATTCGGGAGGGCCGGTAATGAGCAGTTCTTC	CASSLFGRAGNEQFF
TRBJ2-3	.	once	TRBV15	TGTGCCACCGCGCCTAGGTTTTTGGCAGATACGCAGTATTTT	CATAPRFLADTQYF
TRBJ2-7	.	.	TRBV5-4	TGTGCCAGCAGCCCGGGGTGGGGTCAGTACGAGCAGTACTTC	CASSPGWGQYEQYF
TRBJ2-3	TRBD2	.	TRBV5-1	TGCGCCAGCAGCAAGGGACTAGCGGGAGTAGATACGCAGTATTTT	CASSKGLAGVDTQYF
TRBJ2-5	.	.	TRBV7-2	TGTGCCAGCAGCTTTGTCGGGAGAGGTGAGACCCAGTACTTC	CASSFVGRGETQYF
TRBJ2-3	.	.	TRBV6-5	TGTGCCAGCACCCCGGCGGGAACAGATACGCAGTATTTT	CASTPAGTDTQYF
TRBJ2-5	.	.	TRBV9	TGTGCCAGCAGCCCAGGGCCGAGGGAGACCCAGTACTTC	CASSPGPRETQYF
TRBJ2-7	TRBD2	.	TRBV6-5	TGTGCCAGCAGTTACCCAGTAGCGGGGGGCGGCGAGCAGTACTTC	CASSYPVAGGGEQYF
TRBJ2-3	.	.	TRBV11-2	TGTGCCAGCAGCTTCCCTTGGCGGAACGGGGGCACAGATACGCAGTATTTT	CASSFPWRNGGTDTQYF
TRBJ2-3	.	.	TRBV9	TGTGCCAGCAGCGTAGACCACGGAGATACGCAGTATTTT	CASSVDHGDTQYF
TRBJ2-1	.	.	TRBV3-1/TRBV3-2	TGTGCCAGCAGCCAAGGGGCGGCTAGCCTCCCGAATGAGCAGTTCTTC	CASSQGAASLPNEQFF
TRBJ2-7	.	.	TRBV30	TGTGCCTGGAGTGTACTTATGTGGCGGGACGGTTACGAGCAGTACTTC	CAWSVLMWRDGYEQYF
TRBJ2-1	TRBD2	.	TRBV30	TGTGCCTGGAGTTCCCGGACTAGCGGGAGACTGGGGTTCTTC	CAWSSRTSGRLGFF
TRBJ2-6	.	.	TRBV27	TGTGCCAGCAGTCCCCAGGTGGCTGGGGCCAACGTCCTGACTTTC	CASSPQVAGANVLTF
TRBJ2-1	.	.	TRBV5-6	TGTGCCAGCAGCTTACAGAGGGGGTTCGGGCAGTTCTTC	CASSLQRGFGQFF
TRBJ2-6	.	.	TRBV4-1	TGCGCCAGCAGCCAAGTGGTCGGTGGGAGCTCTGGGGCCAACGTCCTGACTTTC	CASSQVVGGSSGANVLTF
TRBJ2-3	.	.	TRBV7-2	TGTGCCAGCGGCCCCATGGGTAGCGGAAGCACAGATACGCAGTATTTT	CASGPMGSGSTDTQYF
TRBJ1-1	TRBD1	.	TRBV10-3	TGTGCCAGCTGGGGGACAGGGGGCTCTGAAGCTTTCTTT	CASWGTGGSEAFF
TRBJ2-1	.	.	TRBV7-8	TGTGCCAGCAGCCCAACAACGGAGCAGTTCTTC	CASSPTTEQFF
TRBJ2-7	TRBD1	.	TRBV6-2/TRBV6-3	TGTGCCAGCAGTTACGACAGGGGGCTGGGTGAGCAGTACTTC	CASSYDRGLGEQYF
TRBJ2-7	.	.	TRBV7-8	TGTGCCAGCAGCAGAGCCGTTTCCTACGAGCAGTACTTC	CASSRAVSYEQYF
TRBJ2-3	.	.	TRBV18	TGTGCCAGCTCCAGCGACCACGGGGTCACAGATACGCAGTATTTT	CASSSDHGVTDTQYF
TRBJ2-5	TRBD2	.	TRBV9	TGTGCCAGCAGCGTAGGCCTAGCGGGGGGGGAGACCCAGTACTTC	CASSVGLAGGETQYF
TRBJ2-3	TRBD1	.	TRBV6-5	TGTGCCAGCAGTCACAGGGGAGCAGATACGCAGTATTTT	CASSHRGADTQYF
TRBJ1-6	TRBD1	few	TRBV4-3	TGCGCCAGCAGCCAAGTAGGGGGCCGGTCACCCCTCCACTTT	CASSQVGGRSPLHF
TRBJ2-3	.	.	TRBV5-4	TGTGCCAGCAGCTTGGTGACTGCCGTGGATACGCAGTATTTT	CASSLVTAVDTQYF
TRBJ2-5	.	.	TRBV30	TGTGCCGGGGCGGGGGACAGCAAAGAGACCCAGTACTTC	CAGAGDSKETQYF
TRBJ1-3	.	.	TRBV7-9	TGTGCCAGCAGCCCCCCCCGGGACAACTCTGGAAACACCATATATTTT	CASSPPRDNSGNTIYF
TRBJ1-2	TRBD1	.	TRBV6-5	TGTGCCAGCAGTTACCGACGGACAGGTGGCTACACCTTC	CASSYRRTGGYTF
TRBJ1-5	.	.	TRBV2	TGTGCCAGCAGTGGTGAGGGCTGGGGCAATCAGCCCCAGCATTTT	CASSGEGWGNQPQHF
TRBJ1-2	TRBD1	.	TRBV6-2/TRBV6-3	TGTGCCAGCAGTTACTCGAGGACAGGGGCTTTCGGCTACACCTTC	CASSYSRTGAFGYTF
TRBJ2-7	.	.	TRBV6-5	TGTGCCAGCAGTTATGGGCCAGAGCAGTACTTC	CASSYGPEQYF
TRBJ2-2	.	many	TRBV7-3	TGTGCCAGCAGCCACCAAGGGGGGGGTGCCGGGGAGCTGTTTTTT	CASSHQGGGAGELFF
TRBJ2-1	.	.	TRBV9	TGTGCCAGCAGCGTAGTAGCGGTTCAAGGGAATGAGCAGTTCTTC	CASSVVAVQGNEQFF
TRBJ1-2	.	.	TRBV19	TGTGCCAGTAGTCGTGGACAGACCTATGGCTACACCTTC	CASSRGQTYGYTF
TRBJ2-1	.	.	TRBV5-1	TGCGCCAGCAGCTGGGGCGTGGGTCAGAACAATGAGCAGTTCTTC	CASSWGVGQNNEQFF
TRBJ1-1	TRBD1	.	TRBV29-1	TGCAGCGTTGAGACAGGGGTGAACACTGAAGCTTTCTTT	CSVETGVNTEAFF
TRBJ2-4	.	.	TRBV19	TGTGCCAGTAGCACAGGGGGGGGAGCCAAAAACATTCAGTACTTC	CASSTGGGAKNIQYF
TRBJ2-1	.	.	TRBV18	TGTGCCAGCTCACCACAACTAGGCCTCGGGGAGCAGTTCTTC	CASSPQLGLGEQFF
TRBJ1-3	TRBD1	.	TRBV5-5	TGTGCCAGCAGCTTGGCGGGACAGGGGGCTGGAAACACCATATATTTT	CASSLAGQGAGNTIYF
TRBJ1-2	TRBD1	.	TRBV20-1	TGCAGTGCTAGTCAGGAAGGGACAGTACATGGCTACACCTTC	CSASQEGTVHGYTF
TRBJ2-1	.	.	TRBV11-3	TGTGCCAGCAGCCAGCGACTTGCTTACAATGAGCAGTTCTTC	CASSQRLAYNEQFF
TRBJ2-7	TRBD1	.	TRBV19	TGTGCCAGTAGTCTACAGGGGACCTCCTACGAGCAGTACTTC	CASSLQGTSYEQYF
TRBJ1-1	.	.	TRBV7-2	TGTGCCAGCAGCTTAGGTGGGGGCATGAACACTGAAGCTTTCTTT	CASSLGGGMNTEAFF
TRBJ1-2	.	.	TRBV6-5	TGTGCCAGCAACCCGGGGGGTGGAACCTATGGCTACACCTTC	CASNPGGGTYGYTF
TRBJ1-1	TRBD1	.	TRBV5-6	TGTGCCAGCAGCATCCCGACAGGGGTAACCACTGAAGCTTTCTTT	CASSIPTGVTTEAFF
TRBJ2-1	TRBD1	.	TRBV5-1	TGCGCCAGCAGCTCCGGGGCCACAGGGGGAAATGAGCAGTTCTTC	CASSSGATGGNEQFF
TRBJ2-7	TRBD2	.	TRBV6-1	TGTGCCAGCAGTGACCGGGGGGGCGAGCAGTACTTC	CASSDRGGEQYF
TRBJ1-1	.	.	TRBV19	TGTGCCAGTAGTATGGCCCCATACACTGAAGCTTTCTTT	CASSMAPYTEAFF
TRBJ2-7	.	.	TRBV4-3	TGCGCCAGCAGCCAAGGCGGAAAATACGAGCAGTACTTC	CASSQGGKYEQYF
TRBJ1-1	TRBD1	.	TRBV19	TGTGCCAGTAGTATAGCCCCAGGGGGGAACACTGAAGCTTTCTTT	CASSIAPGGNTEAFF
TRBJ2-2	.	.	TRBV27	TGTGCCAGCGGGCTAGGGGGCACCGGGGAGCTGTTTTTT	CASGLGGTGELFF
TRBJ2-7	TRBD2	.	TRBV5-1	TGCGCCAGCAGCCCGGGACTAGCGGGAGCCGAGCAGTACTTC	CASSPGLAGAEQYF
TRBJ2-5	.	.	TRBV7-2	TGTGCCAGCAGCTTAGGGACTAACCCACGGACCCAGTACTTC	CASSLGTNPRTQYF
TRBJ1-2	TRBD1	.	TRBV3-1/TRBV3-2	TGTGCCAGCAGCAAGGGGACAGTTGGCTACACCTTC	CASSKGTVGYTF
TRBJ1-4	TRBD1	.	TRBV2	TGTGCCAGCACCCGGGGGACAGCCCAGAATGAAAAACTGTTTTTT	CASTRGTAQNEKLFF
TRBJ1-3	.	.	TRBV3-1/TRBV3-2	TGTGCCAGCAGCCGACAGGAGCATGGAAACACCATATATTTT	CASSRQEHGNTIYF